The present entry profiles one T cell receptor beta chain with its context. Antigen specificity is unknown. Sequencing used immunoSEQ multiplex PCR; TCRdb keeps in-frame clones, though not all of them. The data contain around 80,000 clones, around 86% of them singletons. These data belong to a study of OX40 agonist ivuxolimab in advanced cancers. Study-wide context: Treatment of patients was with ivuxolimab, an agonistic anti-OX40 (CD134) antibody. The dose-escalation cohort was about 83% male, with a mean age of approximately 61 years, ranging roughly 23 to 90. The patients received ivuxolimab by intravenous route every 2 weeks at 0.01 to 10 mg/kg.

Study observations and caveats: Compared with CD4+, CD8+ T cells on average had more expanded clones.

The CDR3 loop spans 13 amino acids. Germline V CDR1 and CDR2: MNHEY, SMNVEV (reference sequence). V lost 3 bases and J 1 base, leaving 6 bases between the germline ends. This clonotype was sampled from an adult with an advanced solid tumor such as melanoma, head and neck, liver or kidney cancer. The V and J genes are TRBV27 and TRBJ1-2; no clear D. This sample comprised CD4+ or CD8+ T cells sorted from blood, obtained in a trial of the OX40 agonist ivuxolimab. Here the CDR3 DNA reads TGTGCCAGCAGTTTGGGATTTAACTATGGCTACACCTTC. This codes for CASSLGFNYGYTF.